This note documents a single T cell receptor (beta chain) sequence. Its cognate antigen is unknown. This record comes from a study of post-analysis software for immune sequencing data. Overall study context: Several disease courses (relapsing-remitting, secondary progressive and progressive-relapsing) of multiple sclerosis were included. Overall study findings and caveats: Controls showed lower frequencies than patients for four to six TRBV segments, and TRBV5-6, TRBV5-1 and TRBV20-1 were among these. When compared against controls, multiple sclerosis patients showed significantly lower normalized Chao1 diversity. By F measure, samples from a shared preparation batch strongly co-clustered.

cDNA libraries of TCR beta carried unique molecular identifiers. Via MiXCR, TCRdb re-called the PCR reads, giving one row per CDR3 protein. This table has 550,000 to 700,000 distinct CDR3 sequences, roughly 46% appearing once. Germline V gives CDR1 DFQATT, CDR2 SNEGSKA (reference sequence). The length of the CDR3 is 16 residues. The J segment lost 6 bases and the V segment lost 3 bases, leaving 8 bases of the junction unmatched. J is TRBJ2-1 and V is TRBV20-1, with TRBD2 identical over 13 bases. This TCR came from a girl aged 10-17 years with multiple sclerosis. The sample taken for sequencing was blood. The CDR3: CSARPSTSGRANEQFF. CDR3 sequence (DNA): TGCAGTGCTAGGCCTAGCACTAGCGGGAGGGCCAATGAGCAGTTCTTC.